The 29 T cell receptor beta chains listed next were all sequenced from one sample in a study of CD8 T cells in Susac syndrome. The RNA, about 0.45 to 1 ug, was put through reverse transcription using random hexamers. TCRdb reanalysed the immunoSEQ multiplex PCR reads using MiXCR and keeps one entry per CDR3 protein. This sample carries around 170,000 distinct CDR3 sequences, approximately 90% of them seen once, and the ten largest clones take under 0.085%. The sample consisted of CD4+ T cells from PBMCs. The receptors here all came from a human donor in good health.

The J gene is TRBJ2-7, the V gene TRBV28; 13 bases map to TRBD2. The J segment lost 3 bases and the V segment lost 6 bases, leaving 2 bases of the junction unmatched. CDR3 length: 14 amino acids. Germline V CDR1 and CDR2: MDHEN, SYDVKM. The CDR3 nucleotides read TGTGCCAGCAGGACTAGCGGGAGGCTCTACGAGCAGTACTTC. Its protein product is CASRTSGRLYEQYF.

The rearrangement joins TRBV4-1 to TRBJ2-3, with 7 bases identical to TRBD2. The CDR3 is 16 amino acids. Germline V lookup: CDR1 MGHRA, CDR2 YSYEKL. Trimming cost V 4 bases and J 2 bases; bases outside gene matches: 9. CDR3 loop: CASSPRTSVITDTQYF. In nucleotides, the CDR3 is TGCGCCAGCAGCCCCCGCACTAGCGTGATCACAGATACGCAGTATTTT.

The V gene is TRBV6-2 or TRBV6-3, the J gene TRBJ2-1; D is possibly TRBD2 (5 bases). Trimming removed 5 bases at V and 5 bases at J, with 10 bases between. Germline V gene lookup returns CDR1 MNHEY and CDR2 SVGEGT. CDR3 length equals 13 residues. CDR3 DNA sequence: TGTGCCAGCAGTGGTTATAGCGACAATGAGCAGTTCTTC. Amino acid sequence: CASSGYSDNEQFF.

The gene calls are TRBV6-6 and TRBJ2-7, with a weak D call TRBD2 (5 bases). The germline gives CDR1 MNHNY, CDR2 SVGAGI (reference sequence). This CDR3 contains 15 residues. Trimming cost V 6 bases and J 2 bases, with 17 bases left between them. DNA for the CDR3: TGTGCCAGCAGGATCACGGAGGACCCCCCCTACGAGCAGTACTTC. This gives the protein CASRITEDPPYEQYF.

The table lists this clonotype with a count of one. The J gene is TRBJ2-4, the V gene TRBV30; D is undetermined. With 2 bases removed from V and 7 bases from J, the gap between germline ends came to 9 bases. There are 12 residues in the CDR3. Per germline, CDR1 GTSNPN and CDR2 SVGIG (reference sequence). The CDR3 coding sequence is TGTGCCTGGAGTAAGGGCAATAACATTCAGTACTTC. As protein: CAWSKGNNIQYF.

V gene TRBV4-1 combines with J gene TRBJ2-5; TRBD2 matches 15 bases. V trimming: 4 bases; J trimming: 6 bases; junction bases outside the gene matches: 6. From germline, CDR1 is MGHRA and CDR2 YSYEKL. This CDR3 spans 16 amino acids. CDR3 nucleotide sequence: TGCGCCAGCAGCCGGACTAGCGGGGGGGGCATTAAGACCCAGTACTTC. It codes for CASSRTSGGGIKTQYF.

This clonotype showed up just once. This chain links TRBV20-1 with TRBJ2-1, with 11 nucleotides matching TRBD2. The V gene's germline CDR1 is DFQATT and CDR2 SNEGSKA (reference sequence). V lost 5 bases to trimming and J lost 1 base; unmatched junction nucleotides: 10. The CDR3 runs to 17 residues. The DNA of the CDR3 is TGCAGTGCTGCCAGTTGGGCTAGCGGGAGGTCCTACAATGAGCAGTTCTTC. It codes for CSAASWASGRSYNEQFF.

In its sample, this clonotype was seen a few times. The chain is built from TRBV7-2 and TRBJ1-5; D not resolved. The CDR3 has 13 residues. Per germline, CDR1 SGHTA and CDR2 FQGNSA. Trimming shortened V by 2 bases and J by 6 bases, and 8 bases separated the two germline ends. CDR3 DNA sequence: TGTGCCAGCAGCTTACAGTGGCGTCAGCCCCAGCATTTT. This sequence encodes CASSLQWRQPQHF.

This clonotype was counted a single time. The chain is built from TRBV28 and TRBJ1-2; weak D call: TRBD1 (6 bases). This CDR3 has 13 residues. The V gene lost 7 bases and the J gene lost 7 bases, with 16 bases spanning the gap. Germline values: CDR1 MDHEN, CDR2 SYDVKM. The CDR3 DNA reads as TGTGCCAGCACCCGGGGGACAAACCCTGGCTACACCTTC. Protein sequence: CASTRGTNPGYTF.

This clonotype was seen only once. The chain carries TRBV5-4 and TRBJ1-4, with 7 bases that match TRBD1. After removal of 4 bases from V and 5 bases from J, the junction contained 5 bases not matched to a gene. The CDR3 sequence is 14 residues long. Germline V lookup: CDR1 SGHNT, CDR2 YYREEE (reference sequence). CDR3 in DNA: TGTGCCAGCAGCCCGGGACAGATGAATGAAAAACTGTTTTTT. Its protein is CASSPGQMNEKLFF.

The chain recombines TRBV7-2 with TRBJ1-6; D unresolved. Germline V gene data show CDR1 as SGHTA and CDR2 as FQGNSA. This CDR3 has 16 amino acids. Trimming pared 1 base from V and 0 bases from J, leaving 7 bases between. Here the CDR3 DNA reads TGTGCCAGCAGCTTAGTTGGCAGCTCCTATAATTCACCCCTCCACTTT. This encodes CASSLVGSSYNSPLHF.

The J gene is TRBJ2-7, the V gene TRBV12-1; the D call of TRBD1 is as the table states it, not checked on the DNA. TRBV12-1 is a known pseudogene. This CDR3 contains 14 residues. CDR3 region: CASSLRQGSGEQYF. CDR3 nucleotide sequence: TGTGCCAGCAGCTTACGACAGGGTTCGGGCGAGCAGTACTTC.

The chain uses TRBV30 and TRBJ1-5, with D possibly matching TRBD1 (6 bases). The V gene's germline CDR1 is GTSNPN and CDR2 SVGIG (reference sequence). The V end lost 4 bases, the J end lost 3 bases, and 13 bases lay between the germline ends. The CDR3 covers 14 residues. CDR3 protein: CAWKNRVLNQPQHF. CDR3 coding DNA: TGTGCCTGGAAGAACAGGGTCCTCAATCAGCCCCAGCATTTT.

A note on this clonotype: An end of the junction does not agree with germline; a read error may underlie this. This chain joins TRBV20-1 and TRBJ1-1; D is undetermined. This CDR3 is 14 amino acids long. Germline CDR1 DFQATT, CDR2 SNEGSKA (reference sequence). The CDR3 protein is CSARVPLMNTEASF. In DNA, the CDR3 is TGCAGTGCTAGAGTCCCCCTAATGAACACTGAAGCTTCCTTT.

The genes are TRBV20-1 and TRBJ2-7; D assignment may be TRBD1 or TRBD2 (5 bases each). CDR1 and CDR2 from the germline V gene are DFQATT and SNEGSKA (reference sequence). This CDR3 has 11 residues. As DNA, the CDR3 is TGCAGCTCGGGACCCCCGTACGAGCAGTACTTC. As protein: CSSGPPYEQYF.

V gene TRBV12-3 or TRBV12-4 combines with J gene TRBJ1-2; D is perhaps TRBD1 (6 bases). This CDR3 is built from 15 residues. Between the trimmed V and J ends, which lost 6 bases and 8 bases, there was a span of 22 bases. The CDR3 spells CASSPPQGPQGGYTF. Here the CDR3 DNA reads TGTGCCAGCAGCCCACCTCAGGGGCCCCAGGGAGGCTACACCTTC.

V is TRBV15 and J is TRBJ1-2; a possible D gene is TRBD1 (5 bases). CDR3 length equals 13 residues. Germline V gene sequence: CDR1 LNHNV, CDR2 YYDKDF (reference sequence). V lost 5 bases and J lost 7, with 14 bases in between. CDR3 coding DNA: TGTGCCACCAGCGCCCGGGCAAGGGGTGGCTACACCTTC. Its translation: CATSARARGGYTF. The full variable domain, with the rest looked up from reference TRBV15 and TRBJ1-2, is DAMVIQNPRYQVTQFGKPVTLSCSQTLNHNVMYWYQQKSSQAPKLLFHYYDKDFNNEADTPDNFQSRRPNTSFCFLDIRSPGLGDTAMYLCATSARARGGYTFGSGTRLTVV.

The V and J genes are TRBV3-1 and TRBJ2-2; 9 nucleotides match TRBD2. V lost 4 bases to trimming and J lost 5 bases; unmatched junction nucleotides: 8. The CDR3 totals 16 residues. CDR1 and CDR2 (germline): LGHDT, YNNKEL (reference sequence). The CDR3 sequence is CASSLFSGGETGELFF. As DNA, the CDR3 is TGTGCCAGCAGCCTCTTTAGCGGGGGAGAGACCGGGGAGCTGTTTTTT.

The rearrangement links TRBV12-3 or TRBV12-4 to TRBJ2-2; D gene uncertain. Trimming removed 1 base from V and 5 bases from J, with 2 bases in between. This CDR3 spans 12 amino acids. The CDR3 region has the DNA TGTGCCAGCAGTTTAGGTACCGGGGAGCTGTTTTTT. Translation gives CASSLGTGELFF.

The genes are TRBV20-1 and TRBJ2-1, with 9 bases matching TRBD2. Per the germline V gene, CDR1 is DFQATT and CDR2 is SNEGSKA (reference sequence). V lost 3 bases, J lost 9 bases, and 9 bases stayed unmatched. The CDR3 spans 14 residues. This CDR3 is CSASAGGRYPEQFF. CDR3 nucleotide sequence: TGCAGTGCTAGTGCGGGGGGGCGGTATCCTGAGCAGTTCTTC.

The CDR3 DNA follows: TGTGCCAGCTCGGGGCGACAGGGGGCAACTAATGAAAAACTGTTTTTT. It encodes CASSGRQGATNEKLFF. The rearrangement joins TRBV2 to TRBJ1-4; 9 bases map to TRBD1. Germline lookup yields CDR1 SNHLY and CDR2 FYNNEI. The CDR3 contains 16 residues. Trimming removed 8 bases from V and 0 bases from J; junction bases left unmatched: 7. Supplemented by reference TRBV2 and TRBJ1-4, the full variable domain reads EPEVTQTPSHQVTQMGQEVILRCVPISNHLYFYWYRQILGQKVEFLVSFYNNEISEKSEIFDDQFSVERPDGSNFTLKIRSTKLEDSAMYFCASSGRQGATNEKLFFGSGTQLSVL.

This clonotype was seen once. The V gene is TRBV29-1, the J gene TRBJ2-7; TRBD1 might be the D (5 bases). V shed 7 bases and J shed 0 bases, with 13 bases lying between them. There are 13 residues in the CDR3. The germline CDR1 and CDR2 sequences are SQVTM and ANQGSEA. The CDR3: CSAAGSLSYEQYF. CDR3 sequence (DNA): TGCAGCGCCGCAGGGTCCCTCTCCTACGAGCAGTACTTC.

The chain combines TRBV12-3 or TRBV12-4 with TRBJ1-2; D ambiguous. This CDR3 has 13 residues. V was trimmed by 9 bases and J by 13 bases, leaving 24 bases between them. CDR3 in amino acids: CASSILGNGPCTF. The CDR3 DNA is TGTGCCAGTTCGATCCTCGGGAATGGACCCTGCACCTTC.

The V and J genes are TRBV5-1 and TRBJ2-5; TRBD1 matches 8 bases. The CDR3 has 14 residues. Trimming removed 4 bases from V and 3 bases from J; junction bases left unmatched: 5. The germline gives CDR1 SGHRS, CDR2 YFSETQ. CDR3 residues: CASSLGQVKETQYF. The DNA for the CDR3 is TGCGCCAGCAGCCTGGGACAGGTTAAAGAGACCCAGTACTTC.

Written as DNA, the CDR3 is TGTGCCAGCAGCCGGCCGGGGGAGGAGGATGAGCAGTTCTTC. This translates into CASSRPGEEDEQFF. The rearrangement joins TRBV12-3 or TRBV12-4 to TRBJ2-1; perhaps TRBD2 as D (6 bases). The V end was cut by 6 bases, the J end by 8 bases, with 17 bases between. CDR3 length equals 14 residues.

This chain links TRBV7-2 with TRBJ2-1; TRBD2 matches at 7 bases. V gave up 3 bases and J gave up 3 bases; unmatched junction bases: 2. Germline V gene sequence: CDR1 SGHTA, CDR2 FQGNSA. There are 14 residues in the CDR3. The CDR3 is CASSFQRGYNEQFF. For the CDR3, the DNA is TGTGCCAGCAGCTTTCAGCGGGGCTACAATGAGCAGTTCTTC.

This rearrangement joins TRBV20-1 to TRBJ2-1; D might be TRBD1 or TRBD2, each matching 5 bases. CDR1 is DFQATT and CDR2 is SNEGSKA in the germline V gene (reference sequence). The CDR3 loop spans 13 amino acids. Trimming stripped 5 bases from V and 8 bases from J, with 16 bases between. CDR3 region: CSAPAQVGHEQFF. CDR3 bases: TGCAGTGCTCCTGCTCAGGTGGGACATGAGCAGTTCTTC.

The J gene is TRBJ2-1, the V gene TRBV6-6, with D possibly being TRBD1 or TRBD2 (6 bases each). Germline V lookup: CDR1 MNHNY, CDR2 SVGAGI (reference sequence). The length of the CDR3 is 15 residues. Trimming took 10 bases from V and 1 from J, leaving 17 bases between them. This chain's CDR3 is CAISRGGGSYNEQFF. The CDR3 DNA is TGTGCCATTAGCAGAGGGGGAGGTTCCTACAATGAGCAGTTCTTC.

The CDR3 is CSAPTDNYGYTF. CDR3 in DNA: TGCAGTGCTCCGACGGATAACTATGGCTACACCTTC. V is TRBV20-1 and J is TRBJ1-2, with D unclear. This CDR3 is 12 amino acids long. Trimming removed 5 bases from V and 1 base from J, with 8 bases in between. Germline CDR1 is DFQATT and CDR2 is SNEGSKA (reference sequence).